The rows below give T cell receptor beta chains drawn from one sample of a study of CD8+ T cells in alopecia areata. The repertoire was sequenced with immunoSEQ multiplex PCR; TCRdb's copy has only in-frame clones and lacks some. The sample shows fewer than 250,000 clones, 40% to 55% of them seen only once. The specimen was CD4+ T cells sorted from blood, collected around week 37, from a patient treated with tofacitinib. The receptors here all came from a human donor with alopecia areata. The conserved cysteine and the conserved F or W are not part of the CDR3 here.

V: TRBV7-2
J: TRBJ2-2
CDR3: ASSLGYREGANTGELF

V: TRBV15
J: TRBJ2-7
CDR3: ATSRAGTYGQY

V: TRBV7-9
J: TRBJ2-5
CDR3: ASSSQGPQETQY

V: TRBV6-6
J: TRBJ2-3
CDR3: ASSYSRDSPAQY

V: TRBV29-1
J: TRBJ2-2
CDR3: SVRADTGVGELF

V: TRBV25-1
J: TRBJ2-3
CDR3: ASSFARGRTDTQY

V: TRBV23-1
J: TRBJ1-4
CDR3: ASSPPGQTSLGGEKLF

V: TRBV7-2
J: TRBJ2-7
CDR3: ASSFGSSYEQY

V: TRBV30
J: TRBJ2-4
CDR3: AWRGGLIGIQY

V: TRBV29-1
J: TRBJ1-2
CDR3: SVESRSHYGYT

V: TRBV7-2
J: TRBJ2-7
CDR3: ASSRNRDTYEQY

V: TRBV4-1
J: TRBJ1-4
CDR3: ASSQFAAKGQSNEKLF

V: TRBV5-4
J: TRBJ2-1
CDR3: ASSGGPYNEQF

V: TRBV30
J: TRBJ1-2
CDR3: AWSEQLNYGYT

V: TRBV29-1
J: TRBJ1-1
CDR3: SGRDRSNTEAF

V: TRBV4-2
J: TRBJ2-7
CDR3: ASSQDLGESSYEQY

V: TRBV10-3
J: TRBJ1-1
CDR3: AIRPQPGQGNTEAF

V: TRBV6-1
J: TRBJ2-7
CDR3: ASSATPRQRYEQY

V: TRBV19
J: TRBJ2-7
CDR3: ASSITGHSYEQY

V: TRBV13
J: TRBJ1-4
CDR3: ASSLKRQGSEKLF

V: TRBV7-9
J: TRBJ2-1
CDR3: ASSLGSGGFYNEQF

V: TRBV27
J: TRBJ2-1
CDR3: ASSLSAAGLTYNEQF

V: TRBV7-2
J: TRBJ2-5
CDR3: ASSLGSGIPQETQY

V: TRBV5-1
J: TRBJ2-6
CDR3: ASSFGTASGANVLT

V: TRBV7-2
J: TRBJ2-1
CDR3: ASSPSGRAYNEQF

V: TRBV4-1
J: TRBJ2-7
CDR3: ASSQAGTGAYEQY

V: TRBV29-1
J: TRBJ2-7
CDR3: SVPQGPYEQY

V: TRBV5-1
J: TRBJ2-1
CDR3: ASSLIGEQF

V: TRBV15
J: TRBJ2-7
CDR3: ATSRDIVANEQY

V: TRBV2
J: TRBJ1-1
CDR3: ASSPRTGTEAF

V: TRBV29-1
J: TRBJ2-7
CDR3: SVNIHRGSYEQY

V: TRBV19
J: TRBJ2-7
CDR3: ASSHRTGAEY

V: TRBV10-3
J: TRBJ2-1
CDR3: AISKGTSGRGEQF

V: TRBV4-1
J: TRBJ2-5
CDR3: ASSQGRGAGEETQY

V: TRBV29-1
J: TRBJ2-3
CDR3: SVTPGTGGTITQY

V: TRBV29-1
J: TRBJ2-7
CDR3: SAGVQGPRSYEQY

V: TRBV7-2
J: TRBJ2-7
CDR3: ASSLGPSYEQY

V: TRBV30
J: TRBJ1-1
CDR3: AWSGPGPEAF

V: TRBV28
J: TRBJ1-2
CDR3: ASSLFTGQGPGYT

V: TRBV5-1
J: TRBJ2-7
CDR3: ASGHTAGGPGEQY

V: TRBV7-2
J: TRBJ2-1
CDR3: ASSSLAGARYF

V: TRBV29-1
J: TRBJ2-3
CDR3: SVRGDLTDTQY

V: TRBV2
J: TRBJ2-3
CDR3: ASSVAGGPTDTQY

V: TRBV2
J: TRBJ2-7
CDR3: AGTGFDEQY

V: TRBV19
J: TRBJ2-7
CDR3: ASSTELSSYEQY

V: TRBV28
J: TRBJ2-7
CDR3: ASSSFNPVYEQY

V: TRBV27
J: TRBJ2-3
CDR3: ASSLSSRFTDTQY

V: TRBV29-1
J: TRBJ2-1
CDR3: SAHSGQRGRVEVSYNEQF